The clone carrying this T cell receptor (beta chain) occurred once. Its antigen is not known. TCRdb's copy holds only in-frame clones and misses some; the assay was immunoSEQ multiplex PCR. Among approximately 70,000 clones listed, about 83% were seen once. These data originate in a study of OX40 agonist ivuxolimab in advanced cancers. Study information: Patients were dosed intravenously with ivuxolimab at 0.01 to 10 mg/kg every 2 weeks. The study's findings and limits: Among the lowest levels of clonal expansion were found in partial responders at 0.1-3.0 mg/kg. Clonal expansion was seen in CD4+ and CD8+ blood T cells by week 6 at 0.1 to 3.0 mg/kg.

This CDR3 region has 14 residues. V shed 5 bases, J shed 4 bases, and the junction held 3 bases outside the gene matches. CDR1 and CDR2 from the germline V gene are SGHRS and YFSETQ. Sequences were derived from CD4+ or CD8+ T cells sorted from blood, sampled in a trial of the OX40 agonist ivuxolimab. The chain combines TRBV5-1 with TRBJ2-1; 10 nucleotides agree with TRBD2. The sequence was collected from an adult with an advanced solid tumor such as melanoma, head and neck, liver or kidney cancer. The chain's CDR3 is CASRPSGSYNEQFF. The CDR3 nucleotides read TGCGCCAGCAGGCCTAGCGGGAGTTACAATGAGCAGTTCTTC.